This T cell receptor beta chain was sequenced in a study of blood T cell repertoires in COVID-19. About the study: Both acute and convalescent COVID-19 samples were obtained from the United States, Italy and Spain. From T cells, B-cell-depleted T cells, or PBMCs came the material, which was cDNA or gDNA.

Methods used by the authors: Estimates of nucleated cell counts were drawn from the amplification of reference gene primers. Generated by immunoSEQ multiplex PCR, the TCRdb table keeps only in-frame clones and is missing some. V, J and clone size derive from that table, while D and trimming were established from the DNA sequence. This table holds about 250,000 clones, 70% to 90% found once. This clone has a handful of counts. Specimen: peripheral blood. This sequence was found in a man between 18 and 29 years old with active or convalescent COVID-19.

The CDR3: CASSQGQSYGYTF. DNA of the CDR3: TGTGCCAGCAGCCAGGGACAGTCATATGGCTACACCTTC. This sequence joins TRBV14 and TRBJ1-2; 7 positions agree with TRBD1. The CDR3 sequence is 13 residues long. V was clipped by 3 bases and J by 5 bases; unmatched bases: 3. Germline values: CDR1 SGHDN, CDR2 FVKESK.